This TCR beta chain was found in a study of CD8 T cells in ankylosing spondylitis. Regarding the study as a whole: Reported data indicate significant enrichment of disease-linked clones within matched ankylosing spondylitis synovial fluid. There was a TCR beta motif, made of fewer than 10 highly homologous variants, that appeared characteristic of ankylosing spondylitis blood.

This clonotype has a handful of counts. Its target is not known. Molecular-barcoded quantitative 5'-RACE produced these TCR beta libraries. TCRdb re-called the 5' RACE reads through MiXCR, storing one row per CDR3 protein. The data show 300,000 to 350,000 distinct CDR3 sequences, around 10% seen once. The sequence derives from a female donor with ankylosing spondylitis or in good health (not recorded which). The sample consisted of blood, either unsorted or a sorted T cell fraction (not recorded which).

DNA of the CDR3: TGTGCCTCGTACAGGGATTTGAACGAGCAGTACTTC. Amino acids: CASYRDLNEQYF. The chain has TRBV30 and TRBJ2-7, with a tentative D call TRBD1 (6 bases). V shed 7 bases and J shed 5 bases, with 15 bases lying between them. The germline V gene has CDR1 GTSNPN and CDR2 SVGIG (reference sequence). The CDR3 is 12 residues long.